This T cell receptor (beta chain) was recorded in a study of blood T cell repertoires in COVID-19. Study background: The United States, Italy and Spain were the sources of the acute and convalescent COVID-19 samples. Sources were T cells, B-cell-depleted T cells, or PBMCs; the material itself was cDNA or gDNA.

In the study's own analysis: Nucleated cell number was recorded as an estimate derived from reference gene primer amplification. Profiled with immunoSEQ multiplex PCR; TCRdb holds only in-frame clones, not every one. Clonal size and the V and J genes are those of that table, whereas D and trimming came from the DNA. The table lists 220,000 or so clones, 65% to 85% of them singletons. The CDR3 totals 13 residues. From germline, CDR1 is SGHTA and CDR2 FQGNSA. V lost 1 base and J 8 bases, leaving 11 bases between the germline ends. Sequences were obtained from peripheral blood. The V gene is TRBV7-2, the J gene TRBJ1-1; a possible D gene is TRBD1 (6 bases). This TCR derives from a woman in her sixties or seventies with acute or convalescent COVID-19. CDR3 DNA: TGTGCCAGCAGCTTAGGGGTTGACAGGGAAGCTTTCTTT. The encoded protein is CASSLGVDREAFF. The whole variable domain, filled in from reference TRBV7-2 and TRBJ1-1, reads GAGVSQSPSNKVTEKGKDVELRCDPISGHTALYWYRQSLGQGLEFLIYFQGNSAPDKSGLPSDRFSAERTGGSVSTLTIQRTQQEDSAVYLCASSLGVDREAFFGQGTRLTVV.